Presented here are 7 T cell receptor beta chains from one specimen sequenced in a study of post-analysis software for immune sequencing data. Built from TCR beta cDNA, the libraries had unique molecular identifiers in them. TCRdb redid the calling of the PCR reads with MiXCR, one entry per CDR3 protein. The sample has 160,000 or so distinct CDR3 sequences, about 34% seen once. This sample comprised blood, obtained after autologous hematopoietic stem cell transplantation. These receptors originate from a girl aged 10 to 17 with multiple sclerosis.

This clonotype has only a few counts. CDR3 nucleotide sequence: TGCGCCAGCAGCTTACTAGCGGGAGTCGTGGATACGCAGTATTTT. Residues: CASSLLAGVVDTQYF. The chain has TRBV5-1 and TRBJ2-3, with 11 bases identical to TRBD2. CDR3 length equals 15 residues. The ends lost 2 bases at V and 6 bases at J; junction bases unmatched: 5. Germline V CDR1 and CDR2: SGHRS, YFSETQ.

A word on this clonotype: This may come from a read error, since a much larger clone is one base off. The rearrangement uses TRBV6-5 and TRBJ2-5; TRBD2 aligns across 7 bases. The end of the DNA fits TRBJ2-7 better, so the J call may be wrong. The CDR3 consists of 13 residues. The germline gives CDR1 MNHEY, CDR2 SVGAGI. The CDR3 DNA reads TGTGCCAGCAGCGCGGGAGTAAGGTTCGAGCAGTACTTC. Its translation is CASSAGVRFEQYF.

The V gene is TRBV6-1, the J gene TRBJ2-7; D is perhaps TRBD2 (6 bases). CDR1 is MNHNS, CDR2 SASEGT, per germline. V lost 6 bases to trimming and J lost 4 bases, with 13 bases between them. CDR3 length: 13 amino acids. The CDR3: CASSPGVGYEQYF. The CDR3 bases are TGTGCCAGCAGCCCGGGGGTGGGTTACGAGCAGTACTTC.

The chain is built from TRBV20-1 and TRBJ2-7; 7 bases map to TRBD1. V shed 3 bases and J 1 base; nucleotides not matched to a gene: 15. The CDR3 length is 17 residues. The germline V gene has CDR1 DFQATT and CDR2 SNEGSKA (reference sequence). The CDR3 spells CSARDLARTGFSYEQYF. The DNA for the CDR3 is TGCAGTGCTAGGGATCTTGCAAGGACAGGATTTTCCTACGAGCAGTACTTC.

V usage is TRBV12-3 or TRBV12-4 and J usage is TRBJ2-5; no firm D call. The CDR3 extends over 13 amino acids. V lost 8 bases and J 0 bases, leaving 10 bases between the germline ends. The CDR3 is CASGQSNQETQYF. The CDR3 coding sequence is TGTGCCAGCGGGCAGTCAAACCAAGAGACCCAGTACTTC.

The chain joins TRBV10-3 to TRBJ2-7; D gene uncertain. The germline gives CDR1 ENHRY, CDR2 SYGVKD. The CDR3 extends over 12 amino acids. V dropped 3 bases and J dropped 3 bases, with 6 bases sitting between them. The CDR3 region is CAISDSDYEQYF. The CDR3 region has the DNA TGTGCCATCAGTGATTCTGACTACGAGCAGTACTTC.

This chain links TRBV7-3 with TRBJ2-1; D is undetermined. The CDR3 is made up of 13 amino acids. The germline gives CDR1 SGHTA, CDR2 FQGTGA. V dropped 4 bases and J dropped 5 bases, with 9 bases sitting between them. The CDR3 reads CASSSSPDNEQFF. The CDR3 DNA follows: TGTGCCAGCAGCTCGAGTCCGGACAATGAGCAGTTCTTC. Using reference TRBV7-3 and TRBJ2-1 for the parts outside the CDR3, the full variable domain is GAGVSQTPSNKVTEKGKYVELRCDPISGHTALYWYRQSLGQGPEFLIYFQGTGAADDSGLPNDRFFAVRPEGSVSTLKIQRTERGDSAVYLCASSSSPDNEQFFGPGTRLTVL.